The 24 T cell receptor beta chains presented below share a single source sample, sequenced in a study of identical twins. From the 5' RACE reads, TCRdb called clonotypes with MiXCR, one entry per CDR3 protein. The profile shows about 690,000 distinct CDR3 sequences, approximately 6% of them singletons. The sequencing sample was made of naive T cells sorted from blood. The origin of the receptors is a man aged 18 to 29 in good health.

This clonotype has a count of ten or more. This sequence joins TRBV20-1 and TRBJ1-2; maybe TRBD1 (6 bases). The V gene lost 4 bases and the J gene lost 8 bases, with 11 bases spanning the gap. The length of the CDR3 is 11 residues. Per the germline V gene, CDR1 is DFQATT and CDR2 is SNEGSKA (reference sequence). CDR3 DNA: TGCAGTGCTAAAGGGGGTGACGGCTACACCTTC. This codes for CSAKGGDGYTF.

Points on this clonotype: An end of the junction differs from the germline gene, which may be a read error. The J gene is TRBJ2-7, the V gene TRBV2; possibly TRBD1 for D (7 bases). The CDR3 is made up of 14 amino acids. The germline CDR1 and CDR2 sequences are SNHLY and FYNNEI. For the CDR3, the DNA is TGTGCCACCAGTCGTACAGGGGCGGGGCACGAGCAGTACTTC. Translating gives CATSRTGAGHEQYF.

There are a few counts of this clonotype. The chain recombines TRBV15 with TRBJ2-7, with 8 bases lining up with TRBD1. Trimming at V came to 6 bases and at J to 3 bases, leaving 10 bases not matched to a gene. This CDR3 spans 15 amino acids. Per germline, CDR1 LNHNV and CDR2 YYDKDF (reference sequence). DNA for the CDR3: TGTGCCACCAGGGGACCGGAGACAGGGGACTACGAGCAGTACTTC. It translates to CATRGPETGDYEQYF.

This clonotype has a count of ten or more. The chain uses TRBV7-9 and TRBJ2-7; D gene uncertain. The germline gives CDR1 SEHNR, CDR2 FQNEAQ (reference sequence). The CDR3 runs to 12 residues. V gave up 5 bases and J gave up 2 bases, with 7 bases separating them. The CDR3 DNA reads TGTGCCAGCAGCCTGACCCCCTACGAGCAGTACGTC. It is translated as CASSLTPYEQYV.

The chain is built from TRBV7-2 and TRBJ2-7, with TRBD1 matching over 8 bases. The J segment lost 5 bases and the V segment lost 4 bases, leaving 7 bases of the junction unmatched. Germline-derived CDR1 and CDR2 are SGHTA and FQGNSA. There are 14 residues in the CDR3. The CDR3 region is CASSSWDRLHEQYF. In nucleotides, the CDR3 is TGTGCCAGCAGCTCGTGGGACAGGCTTCACGAGCAGTACTTC.

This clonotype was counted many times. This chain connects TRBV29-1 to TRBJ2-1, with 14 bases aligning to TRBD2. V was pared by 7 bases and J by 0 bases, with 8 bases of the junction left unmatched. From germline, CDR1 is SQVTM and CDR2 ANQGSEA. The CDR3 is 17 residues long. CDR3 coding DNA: TGCAGCGCCGCCGGAGGGACTAGCGGGAGCTCCTACAATGAGCAGTTCTTC. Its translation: CSAAGGTSGSSYNEQFF.

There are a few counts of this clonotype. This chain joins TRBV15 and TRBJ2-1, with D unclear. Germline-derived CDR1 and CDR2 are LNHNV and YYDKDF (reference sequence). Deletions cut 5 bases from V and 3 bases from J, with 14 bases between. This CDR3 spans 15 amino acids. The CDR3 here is CATSRTRNDYNEQFF. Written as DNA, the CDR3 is TGTGCCACCAGCCGAACACGAAACGACTACAATGAGCAGTTCTTC.

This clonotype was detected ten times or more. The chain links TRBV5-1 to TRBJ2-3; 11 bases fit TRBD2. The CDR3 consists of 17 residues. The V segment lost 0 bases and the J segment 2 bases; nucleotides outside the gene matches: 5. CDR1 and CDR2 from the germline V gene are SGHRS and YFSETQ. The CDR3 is CASSLGTTSGTTDTQYF. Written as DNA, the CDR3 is TGCGCCAGCAGCTTGGGAACGACTAGCGGGACCACAGATACGCAGTATTTT.

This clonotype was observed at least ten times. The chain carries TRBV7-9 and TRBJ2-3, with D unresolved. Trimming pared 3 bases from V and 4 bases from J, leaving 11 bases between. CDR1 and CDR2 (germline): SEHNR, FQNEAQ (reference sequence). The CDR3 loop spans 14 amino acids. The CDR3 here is CASSLSQAPDTQYF. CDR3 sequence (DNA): TGTGCCAGCAGCTTGAGTCAGGCCCCAGATACGCAGTATTTT.

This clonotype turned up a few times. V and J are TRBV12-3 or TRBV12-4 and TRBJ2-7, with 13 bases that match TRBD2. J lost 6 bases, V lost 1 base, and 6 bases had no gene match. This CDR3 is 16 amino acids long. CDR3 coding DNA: TGTGCCAGCAGTTTAGGACTAGCGGGAGGTCGGGGCGAGCAGTACTTC. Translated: CASSLGLAGGRGEQYF.

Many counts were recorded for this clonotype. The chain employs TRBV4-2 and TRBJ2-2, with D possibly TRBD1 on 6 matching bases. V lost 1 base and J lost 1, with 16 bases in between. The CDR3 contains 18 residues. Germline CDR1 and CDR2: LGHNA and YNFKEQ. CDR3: CASSQVDTWTENTGELFF. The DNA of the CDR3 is TGTGCCAGCAGCCAAGTTGACACTTGGACAGAGAACACCGGGGAGCTGTTTTTT.

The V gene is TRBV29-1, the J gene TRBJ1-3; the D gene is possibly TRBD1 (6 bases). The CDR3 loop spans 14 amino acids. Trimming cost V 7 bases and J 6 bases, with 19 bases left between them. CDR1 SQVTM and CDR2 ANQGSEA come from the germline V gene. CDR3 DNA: TGCAGCGGGGTGGACCAAGGGGGTGAAAACACCATATATTTT. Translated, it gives CSGVDQGGENTIYF. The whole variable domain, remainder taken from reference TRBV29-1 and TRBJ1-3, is SAVISQKPSRDICQRGTSLTIQCQVDSQVTMMFWYRQQPGQSLTLIATANQGSEATYESGFVIDKFPISRPNLTFSTLTVSNMSPEDSSIYLCSGVDQGGENTIYFGEGSWLTVV.

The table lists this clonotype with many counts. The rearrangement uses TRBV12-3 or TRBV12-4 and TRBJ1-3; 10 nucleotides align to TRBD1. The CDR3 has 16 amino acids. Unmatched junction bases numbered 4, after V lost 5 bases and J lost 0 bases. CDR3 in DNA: TGTGCCAGCAGTGCCGGACAGGGGGTCTCTGGAAACACCATATATTTT. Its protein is CASSAGQGVSGNTIYF.

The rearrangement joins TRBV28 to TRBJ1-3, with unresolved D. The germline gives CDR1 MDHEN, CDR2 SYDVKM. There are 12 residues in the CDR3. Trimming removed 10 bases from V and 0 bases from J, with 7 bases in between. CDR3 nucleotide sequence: TGTGCCACCCAGGCCTCTGGAAACACCATATATTTT. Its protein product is CATQASGNTIYF.

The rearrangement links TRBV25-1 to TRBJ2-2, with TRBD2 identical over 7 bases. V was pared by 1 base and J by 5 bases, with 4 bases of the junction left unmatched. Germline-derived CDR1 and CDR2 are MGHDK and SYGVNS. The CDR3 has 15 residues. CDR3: CASSESLGGTGELFF. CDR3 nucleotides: TGTGCCAGCAGTGAATCCCTGGGAGGGACCGGGGAGCTGTTTTTT.

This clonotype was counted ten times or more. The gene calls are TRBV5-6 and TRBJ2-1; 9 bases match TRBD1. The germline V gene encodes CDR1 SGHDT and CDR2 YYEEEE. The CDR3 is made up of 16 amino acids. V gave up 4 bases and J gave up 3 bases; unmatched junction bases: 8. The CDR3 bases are TGTGCCAGCAGCCAACGGACAGGGGAGGTCTACAATGAGCAGTTCTTC. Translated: CASSQRTGEVYNEQFF.

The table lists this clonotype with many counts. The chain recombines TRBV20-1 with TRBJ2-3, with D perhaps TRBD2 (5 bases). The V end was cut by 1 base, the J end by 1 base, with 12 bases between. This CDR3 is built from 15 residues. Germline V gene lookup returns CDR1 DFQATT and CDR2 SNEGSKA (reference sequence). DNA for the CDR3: TGCAGTGCTAGAGTTGAGGGAGCAGGCACAGATACGCAGTATTTT. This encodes CSARVEGAGTDTQYF.

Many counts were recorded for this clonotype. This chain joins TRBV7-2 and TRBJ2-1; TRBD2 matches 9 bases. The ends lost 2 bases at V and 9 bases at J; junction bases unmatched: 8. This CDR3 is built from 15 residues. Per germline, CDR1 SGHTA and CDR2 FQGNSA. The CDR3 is CASSLISGSGFEQFF. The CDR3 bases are TGTGCCAGCAGCTTAATTAGCGGGAGTGGCTTTGAGCAGTTCTTC.

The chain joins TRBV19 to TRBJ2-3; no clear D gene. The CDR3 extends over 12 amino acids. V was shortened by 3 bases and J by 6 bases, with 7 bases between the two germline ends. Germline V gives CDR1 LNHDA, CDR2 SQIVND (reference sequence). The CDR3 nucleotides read TGTGCCAGTAGTATGAAGGCGGATACGCAGTATTTT. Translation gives CASSMKADTQYF.

The CDR3 loop reads CASSFIRAEQYV. The CDR3 nucleotides read TGTGCCAGCAGCTTTATCCGAGCCGAGCAGTACGTC. The J gene is TRBJ2-7, the V gene TRBV11-2, with no clear D. The CDR3 sequence is 12 residues long. Germline CDR1 SGHAT, CDR2 FQNNGV. Trimming took off 3 bases at V and 6 bases at J, with 9 bases between the two ends.

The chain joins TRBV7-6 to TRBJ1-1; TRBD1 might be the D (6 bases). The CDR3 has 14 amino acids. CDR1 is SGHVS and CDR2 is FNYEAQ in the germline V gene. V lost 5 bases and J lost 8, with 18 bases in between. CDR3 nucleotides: TGTGCCAGCAGCCCTAACACGGGGGGGCCAGAAGCTTTCTTT. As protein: CASSPNTGGPEAFF. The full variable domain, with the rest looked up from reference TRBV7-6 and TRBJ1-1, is GAGVSQSPRYKVTKRGQDVALRCDPISGHVSLYWYRQALGQGPEFLTYFNYEAQQDKSGLPNDRFSAERPEGSISTLTIQRTEQRDSAMYRCASSPNTGGPEAFFGQGTRLTVV.

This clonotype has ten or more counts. CDR3 in DNA: TGTGCCAGCAGTCACCTCGGAGATGGGGACAATCAGCCCCAGCATTTT. This codes for CASSHLGDGDNQPQHF. The rearrangement uses TRBV27 and TRBJ1-5; D is unresolved. The CDR3 sequence is 16 residues long. Germline V gene lookup returns CDR1 MNHEY and CDR2 SMNVEV (reference sequence). Trimming shortened V by 5 bases and J by 3 bases, and 17 bases separated the two germline ends.

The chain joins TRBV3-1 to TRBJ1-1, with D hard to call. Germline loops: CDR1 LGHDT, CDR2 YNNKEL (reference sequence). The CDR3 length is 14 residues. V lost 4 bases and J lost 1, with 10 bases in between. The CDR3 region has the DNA TGTGCCAGCAGCCGGCTACTAGCGAACACTGAAGCTTTCTTT. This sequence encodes CASSRLLANTEAFF.

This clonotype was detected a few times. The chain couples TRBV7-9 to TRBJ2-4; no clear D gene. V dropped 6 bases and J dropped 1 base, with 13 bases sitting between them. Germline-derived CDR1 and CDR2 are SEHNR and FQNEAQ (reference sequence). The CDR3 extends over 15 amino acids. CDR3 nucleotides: TGTGCCAGCAGACAAATCACTACGGCCAAAAACATTCAGTACTTC. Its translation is CASRQITTAKNIQYF.